This TCR beta chain was obtained from a study of regulatory T cells in long-lasting Graves disease. The authors built TCR beta libraries using iRepertoire HTBI primers and Arm-PCR of CDR3 regions. TCRdb independently ran MiXCR on the multiplex PCR reads; one entry per CDR3 protein. The sample lists roughly 520,000 distinct CDR3 sequences; approximately 12% were seen once. This clonotype was recorded many times. V was trimmed by 5 bases and J by 2 bases, leaving 13 bases between them. Germline CDR1 and CDR2: SGHTA and FQGNSA. There are 14 residues in the CDR3. Regarding time point: newly diagnosed GD, antithyroid drugs for less than 3 months. RNA extracted from PBMCs served as the sequencing template. EDTA tubes received approximately 9 milliliters of collected peripheral blood. These data were likewise used in another study, on T cells in Graves' hyperthyroidism and ophthalmopathy. That source adds: It was uncontrolled infection, other autoimmune disease, pregnancy or lactation that excluded patients. Progression to ophthalmopathy was predicted a median of about 6.6 months early.

The sample in question was peripheral blood mononuclear cells (PBMCs), obtained at new diagnosis, from a patient treated with antithyroid drugs. V is TRBV7-2 and J is TRBJ2-7, with unresolved D. This TCR was recovered from a woman in her twenties or thirties with Graves disease. The DNA of the CDR3 is TGTGCCAGCAGCCCACAACACGGACCCTACGAGCAGTACTTC. Translation gives CASSPQHGPYEQYF.